This T cell receptor (beta chain) was captured by sequencing in a study of Graves' ophthalmopathy and Graves' hyperthyroidism. Looked up from germline, CDR1 is ENHRY and CDR2 is SYGVKD. This CDR3 comprises 18 residues. Researchers took RNA transcripts and amplified TCR beta CDR3 regions from them. The first-round RT-PCR employed HTBI primers together with the Qiagen OneStep RT-PCR kit. A multiplex PCR was then performed as the second round. TCRdb analysed the multiplex PCR reads with MiXCR anew, one entry per CDR3 protein. The data contain about 550,000 distinct CDR3 sequences, 39% of them singletons. Comment on this clonotype: The junction shows a germline mismatch at one end, possibly a read error.

Other autoimmune disease, uncontrolled infection, pregnancy and lactation led to exclusion. The sequencing sample was made of peripheral blood or thyroid tissue (not recorded which). This TCR derives from an adult man with Graves' hyperthyroidism. The chain combines TRBV10-3 with TRBJ2-7, with 8 bases fitting TRBD1. The CDR3 sequence: CASSYDPGQAVSSDEQYF. The CDR3 nucleotides read TGTGCCAGCAGTTACGATCCGGGACAGGCCGTGTCGTCGGACGAGCAGTACTTC.